A single sample gave rise to the 3 T cell receptor beta chains below, sequenced in a study of T cell repertoires in cytomegalovirus infection. The antigens of these receptors remain unknown. TCRdb reanalysed the reads using MiXCR and keeps one entry per CDR3 protein. The sample has some 800,000 distinct CDR3 sequences, approximately 30% seen once. Material: cultured CD8+ T cells from PBMCs, obtained from culture after CMV antigen stimulation. All receptors come from a human donor in good health (CMV status not recorded). Some clones in this sample may be carry-over from other donors' samples.

This clonotype was picked up a small number of times. The V gene is TRBV7-8, the J gene TRBJ1-2; D call uncertain. Trimming shortened V by 1 base and J by 4 bases, and 19 bases separated the two germline ends. From germline, CDR1 is SGHVS and CDR2 FQNEAQ. This CDR3 comprises 17 residues. This CDR3 is CASSLVNWEGRGYGYTF. CDR3 sequence (DNA): TGTGCCAGCAGCTTAGTGAACTGGGAAGGCCGGGGCTATGGCTACACCTTC.

In its sample, this clonotype was seen many times. The chain combines TRBV7-2 with TRBJ2-7; 7 bases line up with TRBD1. V gave up 1 base and J gave up 7 bases; unmatched junction bases: 4. Germline V CDR1 and CDR2: SGHTA, FQGNSA. The CDR3 is 13 residues long. This chain's CDR3 is CASSLEGGREQYV. As DNA, the CDR3 is TGTGCCAGCAGCTTAGAAGGGGGCCGGGAGCAGTACGTC.

This sequence joins TRBV4-2 and TRBJ2-1; D may be TRBD2 (5 bases). CDR1 and CDR2 from the germline V gene are LGHNA and YNFKEQ. The CDR3 covers 14 residues. V was pared by 1 base and J by 6 bases, with 10 bases between. Written as DNA, the CDR3 is TGTGCCAGCAGCCAAGCGGGGAGTATCAATGAGCAGTTCTTC. It codes for CASSQAGSINEQFF.